This T cell receptor (beta chain) was recovered during a study of T cells after yellow fever vaccination. Whole-study results and caveats: Post-booster samples contained most primary-vaccination clones (around 96% CD4, less than 90% CD8). Though it reached lower strength, the secondary response hit its peak faster, day 5 versus 15.

They built TCR cDNA with 5'RACE template switching, a step that put in a universal primer site and UMIs. Using its own MiXCR run on the 5' RACE reads, TCRdb lists one record per CDR3 protein. Of 550,000 to 750,000 distinct CDR3 sequences listed, roughly 13% are singletons. Notes on this clonotype: Its specificity is not known.

Trimming took off 6 bases at V and 8 bases at J, with 18 bases between the two ends. There are 14 residues in the CDR3. Looked up from germline, CDR1 is SGHTA and CDR2 is FQGNSA. The clonotype comes from a man aged 25 to 40 who received the YFV17D yellow fever vaccine. This material consisted of PBMCs, taken on the day of the yellow fever booster vaccination. The chain is built from TRBV7-2 and TRBJ2-3, with D possibly TRBD2 on 7 matching bases. The CDR3 DNA is TGTGCCAGCAGATATAGCGGTAGGGGGGGTACGCAGTATTTT. As protein: CASRYSGRGGTQYF.